This TCR beta chain was sequenced for a study of blood T cells in healthy people across ages. A J-beta primer mix and a sample-barcoded 5' primer were used in a second PCR of roughly 6 to 12 cycles. Each cDNA molecule received a tag from a template-switch adaptor that had 12 random nucleotides. TCRdb processed the 5' RACE reads anew with MiXCR; each CDR3 protein has one entry. The sample lists around 970,000 distinct CDR3 sequences; approximately 50% were seen once. In germline, CDR1 is SQVTM, CDR2 ANQGSEA. The CDR3 extends over 11 amino acids. V was clipped by 5 bases and J by 6 bases, with 8 bases between them. This clonotype was seen a handful of times. The antigen is not known. General study points: The recorded TCR beta diversity per million T cells decreased in a roughly linear manner with age.

The chain uses TRBV29-1 and TRBJ2-1; D unclear. What was sequenced was blood. The TCR originated in a woman aged 60-75 years in good health. CDR3 DNA: TGCAGCGTTAAGGGTATCAATGAGCAGTTCTTC. Its protein product is CSVKGINEQFF.